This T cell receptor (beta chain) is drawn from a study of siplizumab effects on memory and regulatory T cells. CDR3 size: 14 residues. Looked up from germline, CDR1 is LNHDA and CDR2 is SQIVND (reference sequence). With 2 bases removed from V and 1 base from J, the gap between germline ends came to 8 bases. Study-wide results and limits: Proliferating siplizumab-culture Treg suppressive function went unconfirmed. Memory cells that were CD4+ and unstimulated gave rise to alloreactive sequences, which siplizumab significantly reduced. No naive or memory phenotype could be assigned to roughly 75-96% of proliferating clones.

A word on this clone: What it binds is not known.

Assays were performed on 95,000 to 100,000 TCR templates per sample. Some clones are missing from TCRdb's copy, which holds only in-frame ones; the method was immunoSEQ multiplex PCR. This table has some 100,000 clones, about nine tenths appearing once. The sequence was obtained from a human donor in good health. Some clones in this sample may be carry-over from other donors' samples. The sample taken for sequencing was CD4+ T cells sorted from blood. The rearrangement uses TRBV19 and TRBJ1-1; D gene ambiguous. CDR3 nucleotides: TGTGCCAGTAGTATAATGGGGAGGAACACTGAAGCTTTCTTT. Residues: CASSIMGRNTEAFF.